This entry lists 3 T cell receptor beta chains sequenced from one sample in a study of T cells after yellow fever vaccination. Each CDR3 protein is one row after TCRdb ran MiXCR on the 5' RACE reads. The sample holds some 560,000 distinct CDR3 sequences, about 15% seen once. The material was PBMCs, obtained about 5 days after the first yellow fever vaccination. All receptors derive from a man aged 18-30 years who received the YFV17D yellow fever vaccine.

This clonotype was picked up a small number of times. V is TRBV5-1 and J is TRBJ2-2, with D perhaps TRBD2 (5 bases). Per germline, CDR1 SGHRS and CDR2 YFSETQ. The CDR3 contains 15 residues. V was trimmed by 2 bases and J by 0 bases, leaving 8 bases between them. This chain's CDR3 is CASSFGISNTGELFF. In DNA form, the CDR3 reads TGCGCCAGCAGCTTCGGGATCTCGAACACCGGGGAGCTGTTTTTT. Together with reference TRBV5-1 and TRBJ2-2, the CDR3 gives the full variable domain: KAGVTQTPRYLIKTRGQQVTLSCSPISGHRSVSWYQQTPGQGLQFLFEYFSETQRNKGNFPGRFSGRQFSNSRSEMNVSTLELGDSALYLCASSFGISNTGELFFGEGSRLTVL.

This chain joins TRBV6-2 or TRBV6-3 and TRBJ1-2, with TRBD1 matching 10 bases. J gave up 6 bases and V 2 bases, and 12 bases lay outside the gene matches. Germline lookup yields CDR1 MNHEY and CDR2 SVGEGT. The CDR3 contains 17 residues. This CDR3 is CASSYSSGTGVSDGYTF. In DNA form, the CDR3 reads TGTGCCAGCAGTTACAGTTCCGGGACAGGGGTTTCGGATGGCTACACCTTC.

As DNA, the CDR3 is TGTGCCAGCAGCTTAGGGAAGGGGGGAAGGGGCAATCAGCCCCAGCATTTT. This translates into CASSLGKGGRGNQPQHF. This chain links TRBV7-2 with TRBJ1-5; the D gene is possibly TRBD1 (6 bases). CDR3 length equals 17 residues. With 1 base removed from V and 2 bases from J, the gap between germline ends came to 15 bases. From germline, CDR1 is SGHTA and CDR2 FQGNSA. Full variable domain (remainder filled in from reference TRBV7-2 and TRBJ1-5): GAGVSQSPSNKVTEKGKDVELRCDPISGHTALYWYRQSLGQGLEFLIYFQGNSAPDKSGLPSDRFSAERTGGSVSTLTIQRTQQEDSAVYLCASSLGKGGRGNQPQHFGDGTRLSIL.